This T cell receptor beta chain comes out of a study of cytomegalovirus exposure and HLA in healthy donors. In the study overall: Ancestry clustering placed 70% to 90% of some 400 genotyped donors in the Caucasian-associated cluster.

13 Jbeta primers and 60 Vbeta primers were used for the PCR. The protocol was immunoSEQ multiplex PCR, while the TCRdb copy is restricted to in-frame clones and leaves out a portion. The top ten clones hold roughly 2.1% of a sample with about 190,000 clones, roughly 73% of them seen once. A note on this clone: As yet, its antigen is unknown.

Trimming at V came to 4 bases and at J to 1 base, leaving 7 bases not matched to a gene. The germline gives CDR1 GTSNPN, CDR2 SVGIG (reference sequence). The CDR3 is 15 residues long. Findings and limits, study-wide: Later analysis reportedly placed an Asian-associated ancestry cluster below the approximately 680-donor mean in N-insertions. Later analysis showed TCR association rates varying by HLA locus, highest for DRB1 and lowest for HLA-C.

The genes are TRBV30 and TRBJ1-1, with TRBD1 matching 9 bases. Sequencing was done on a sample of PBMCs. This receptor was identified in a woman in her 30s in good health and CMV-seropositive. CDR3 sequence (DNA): TGTGCCTGGACCGTGACAGGGGGGAAGAACACTGAAGCTTTCTTT. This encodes CAWTVTGGKNTEAFF.